One sample yielded the 8 T cell receptor beta chains listed below, sequenced in a study of blood T cell repertoires in COVID-19. Sequencing was performed with immunoSEQ multiplex PCR; in TCRdb, only in-frame clones are kept and a portion is missing. The repertoire consists of about 250,000 clones, with 81% occurring once and the leading ten covering roughly 7.9%. Sequenced material: peripheral blood. These receptors were obtained from an elderly woman with acute or convalescent COVID-19.

In its sample, this clone was seen once. The chain employs TRBV5-6 and TRBJ2-7; D may be TRBD1 (6 bases). CDR3 length equals 14 residues. Germline CDR1 is SGHDT and CDR2 is YYEEEE. The germline V and J ends were trimmed by 2 bases and 5 bases, with 14 bases remaining between them. In nucleotides, the CDR3 is TGTGCCAGCAGCTTACAGGGTTTGTCCAACGAGCAGTACTTC. It yields the protein CASSLQGLSNEQYF.

The CDR3 nucleotides read TGTGCCATGCCGCCCCCGGGCGGGGGGCCAGGGGGGGAGCTGTTTTTT. It specifies CAMPPPGGGPGGELFF. This sequence joins TRBV5-4 and TRBJ2-2, with 8 bases matching TRBD2. V dropped 9 bases and J dropped 8; count of bases not matched to a gene: 18. Germline V CDR1 and CDR2: SGHNT, YYREEE (reference sequence). The CDR3 length is 16 residues.

The chain is built from TRBV19 and TRBJ1-3; D remains unclear. Germline-derived CDR1 and CDR2 are LNHDA and SQIVND (reference sequence). The CDR3 totals 11 residues. Trimming took 10 bases from V and 7 from J, leaving 11 bases between them. For the CDR3, the DNA is TGTGCCACCTCTTTAATCAACACCATATATTTT. This encodes CATSLINTIYF. The complete variable domain, with remaining parts taken from reference TRBV19 and TRBJ1-3, reads DGGITQSPKYLFRKEGQNVTLSCEQNLNHDAMYWYRQDPGQGLRLIYYSQIVNDFQKGDIAEGYSVSREKKESFPLTVTSAQKNPTAFYLCATSLINTIYFGEGSWLTVV.

CDR3 nucleotides: TGTGCCAGCGCTAGGGGCGGGGGTGCCGGGGAGCTGTTTTTT. This encodes CASARGGGAGELFF. The gene calls are TRBV27 and TRBJ2-2; 7 bases agree with TRBD2. The V segment lost 8 bases and the J segment 6 bases; nucleotides outside the gene matches: 9. This CDR3 contains 14 residues. The V gene's germline CDR1 is MNHEY and CDR2 SMNVEV (reference sequence).

Written as DNA, the CDR3 is TGTGCCAGCAAGCGCTCTCTGAACACTGAAGCTTTCTTT. It yields the protein CASKRSLNTEAFF. This chain links TRBV6-5 with TRBJ1-1; D gene unclear. The CDR3 is made up of 13 amino acids. In germline, CDR1 is MNHEY, CDR2 SVGAGI. The V gene lost 7 bases and the J gene lost 0 bases, with 9 bases spanning the gap.

The chain is built from TRBV6-5 and TRBJ1-1; D ambiguous. V shed 2 bases and J shed 0 bases, with 7 bases lying between them. CDR3 length equals 14 residues. Germline-derived CDR1 and CDR2 are MNHEY and SVGAGI. CDR3 sequence reads: CASSYGSMNTEAFF. DNA of the CDR3: TGTGCCAGCAGTTACGGGAGCATGAACACTGAAGCTTTCTTT.

This clone is a singleton in its sample. The chain employs TRBV29-1 and TRBJ1-2; 10 positions match TRBD1. This CDR3 spans 14 amino acids. CDR1 SQVTM and CDR2 ANQGSEA come from the germline V gene. Trimming took 4 bases from V and 6 from J; bases not matched to a gene: 8. The CDR3 loop reads CSVGGGQGVNGYTF. DNA for the CDR3: TGCAGCGTTGGCGGCGGACAGGGGGTGAATGGCTACACCTTC.

The chain is built from TRBV7-9 and TRBJ1-5; D ambiguous. The CDR3 is 15 amino acids. Trimming took 5 bases from V and 2 from J, leaving 13 bases between them. CDR1 is SEHNR, CDR2 FQNEAQ, per germline (reference sequence). The CDR3 sequence: CASSSLGDGNQPQHF. Here the CDR3 DNA reads TGTGCCAGCAGCAGCCTGGGCGATGGCAATCAGCCCCAGCATTTT.